These 13 T cell receptor beta chains were all obtained from the same sample, sequenced in a study of control samples from healthy donors and cancer patients. Libraries were prepared by immunoSEQ multiplex PCR; TCRdb keeps only in-frame clonotypes and omits some of them. The sample records 350,000 to 450,000 clones, more than 80% being singletons. What was sequenced was PBMCs. The receptors stem from a man aged 40-50 years with head and neck cancer.

This chain joins TRBV15 and TRBJ1-6; possible D gene TRBD1, 5 bases. V was trimmed by 5 bases and J by 6 bases, leaving 14 bases between them. CDR1 is LNHNV and CDR2 is YYDKDF in the germline V gene (reference sequence). This CDR3 has 15 amino acids. CDR3 sequence (DNA): TGTGCCACCAGCTCCAGTGGGGGGAGTAATTCACCCCTCCACTTT. Its translation is CATSSSGGSNSPLHF.

V usage is TRBV7-2 and J usage is TRBJ1-5, with 7 nucleotides matching TRBD1. CDR3 length equals 16 residues. Germline lookup yields CDR1 SGHTA and CDR2 FQGNSA. Trimming took 4 bases from V and 0 from J; bases not matched to a gene: 6. For the CDR3, the DNA is TGTGCCAGCAGCTATTCGACAGGGTCTAGCAATCAGCCCCAGCATTTT. Residues: CASSYSTGSSNQPQHF.

The chain is built from TRBV30 and TRBJ1-2; 8 bases align to TRBD1. Germline V gene lookup returns CDR1 GTSNPN and CDR2 SVGIG (reference sequence). The ends lost 0 bases at V and 8 bases at J; junction bases unmatched: 5. The CDR3 contains 13 residues. CDR3 in amino acids: CAWSVYRGDGYTF. The CDR3 coding sequence is TGTGCCTGGAGTGTATACAGGGGGGACGGCTACACCTTC.

The chain uses TRBV9 and TRBJ1-2; maybe TRBD1 (5 bases). The CDR3 length is 15 residues. The ends were cut back, 1 base at V and 6 bases at J, with 16 bases in the middle. Germline CDR1 and CDR2: SGDLS and YYNGEE. The CDR3 region has the DNA TGTGCCAGCAGCGTAATGGGGGGAGGGTACGATGGCTACACCTTC. Translated: CASSVMGGGYDGYTF.

This clone was counted once. The genes are TRBV5-5 and TRBJ1-6; the D gene is possibly TRBD1 (5 bases). The CDR3 runs to 17 residues. The V and J ends lost 6 bases and 5 bases respectively, with 21 bases between them. CDR1 and CDR2 from the germline V gene are SGHKS and YYEKEE (reference sequence). The CDR3 reads CASTAEGTLRDNSPLHF. CDR3 bases: TGTGCCAGCACCGCTGAAGGGACTCTCCGCGATAATTCACCCCTCCACTTT. Drawing the rest from reference TRBV5-5 and TRBJ1-6, the complete variable domain is DAGVTQSPTHLIKTRGQQVTLRCSPISGHKSVSWYQQVLGQGPQFIFQYYEKEERGRGNFPDRFSARQFPNYSSELNVNALLLGDSALYLCASTAEGTLRDNSPLHFGNGTRLTVT.

The chain is built from TRBV24-1 and TRBJ2-1; 9 positions match TRBD1. The germline V gene encodes CDR1 KGHDR and CDR2 SFDVKD. V lost 4 bases, J lost 5 bases, and 8 bases stayed unmatched. The CDR3 is 16 amino acids. Here the CDR3 DNA reads TGTGCCACCAGTGACCCGGGACAGGGTGGGGACAATGAGCAGTTCTTC. Residues: CATSDPGQGGDNEQFF.

This clone was found a few times. The sample has other DNA sequences that encode this CDR3 too. The chain couples TRBV27 to TRBJ1-1; possibly TRBD1 for D (5 bases). V lost 2 bases to trimming and J lost 4 bases, with 8 bases between them. This CDR3 contains 13 residues. Germline CDR1 is MNHEY and CDR2 is SMNVEV (reference sequence). CDR3 bases: TGTGCCAGCAGTTTAGGGGGGATCACTGAAGCTTTCTTT. Its translation: CASSLGGITEAFF.

V and J are TRBV13 and TRBJ2-7; 8 bases map to TRBD1. CDR1 and CDR2 (germline): PRHDT, FYEKMQ (reference sequence). The CDR3 is made up of 15 amino acids. After removal of 5 bases from V and 3 bases from J, the junction contained 9 bases not matched to a gene. The CDR3 sequence: CASSPWAGQGYEQYF. For the CDR3, the DNA is TGTGCCAGCAGCCCCTGGGCTGGACAGGGCTACGAGCAGTACTTC.

The genes are TRBV5-1 and TRBJ2-7; 7 bases fit TRBD2. Germline V lookup: CDR1 SGHRS, CDR2 YFSETQ. V was clipped by 5 bases and J by 3 bases; unmatched bases: 14. The CDR3 runs 16 residues. The CDR3 bases are TGCGCCAGCAGTCGACGGAGTTCGCCGGGGGGCTACGAGCAGTACTTC. Protein product: CASSRRSSPGGYEQYF.

V is TRBV9 and J is TRBJ2-1, with D possibly being TRBD1 or TRBD2 (5 bases each). Trimming stripped 3 bases from V and 4 bases from J, with 11 bases between. The CDR3 totals 14 residues. CDR1 is SGDLS, CDR2 YYNGEE, per germline. The CDR3 sequence is CASSEADIYNEQFF. CDR3 coding DNA: TGTGCCAGCAGCGAAGCGGACATTTACAATGAGCAGTTCTTC.

The V call is TRBV5-1, the J call TRBJ2-1, with 7 bases fitting TRBD1. Germline CDR1 reads SGHRS; CDR2 reads YFSETQ. The CDR3 has 15 residues. V was pared by 4 bases and J by 1 base, with 5 bases of the junction left unmatched. DNA for the CDR3: TGCGCCAGCAGCATCGGACAGGTATCCTACAATGAGCAGTTCTTC. As protein: CASSIGQVSYNEQFF.

J is TRBJ1-1 and V is TRBV9; D is unclear. The CDR3 contains 14 residues. V gave up 3 bases and J gave up 4 bases, with 13 bases separating them. Germline CDR1 and CDR2: SGDLS and YYNGEE. CDR3 region: CASSAWERSTEAFF. The CDR3 bases are TGTGCCAGCAGCGCCTGGGAGAGGAGCACTGAAGCTTTCTTT. The full variable domain, with the rest looked up from reference TRBV9 and TRBJ1-1, is DSGVTQTPKHLITATGQRVTLRCSPRSGDLSVYWYQQSLDQGLQFLIQYYNGEERAKGNILERFSAQQFPDLHSELNLSSLELGDSALYFCASSAWERSTEAFFGQGTRLTVV.

V is TRBV10-2 and J is TRBJ2-5, with TRBD2 identical over 10 bases. Germline lookup yields CDR1 WSHSY and CDR2 SAAADI. This CDR3 region has 15 residues. The V and J ends lost 7 bases and 3 bases, in that order; junction bases with no gene match: 8. As DNA, the CDR3 is TGCGCCAGCATCACAGGGCTAGCGGGAGAAGAGACCCAGTACTTC. Amino acids: CASITGLAGEETQYF.